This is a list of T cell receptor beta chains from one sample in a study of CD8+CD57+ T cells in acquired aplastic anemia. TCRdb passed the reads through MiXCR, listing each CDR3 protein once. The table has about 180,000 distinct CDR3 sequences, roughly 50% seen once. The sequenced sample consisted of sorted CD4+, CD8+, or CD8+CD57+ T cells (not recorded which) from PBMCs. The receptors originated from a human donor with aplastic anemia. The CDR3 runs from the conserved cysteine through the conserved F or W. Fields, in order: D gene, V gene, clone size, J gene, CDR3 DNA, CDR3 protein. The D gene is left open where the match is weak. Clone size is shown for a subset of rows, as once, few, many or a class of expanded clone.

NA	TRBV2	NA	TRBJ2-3	TGTGCCACCGTGAAGGGAAGCACAGATACGCAGTATTTT	CATVKGSTDTQYF
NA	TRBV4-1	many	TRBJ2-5	TGCGCCAGCAGCCAAGATCCGGGGGCAGAGGAGACCCAGTACTTC	CASSQDPGAEETQYF
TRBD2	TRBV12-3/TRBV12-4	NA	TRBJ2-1	TGTGCCAGCAGACTAGCGGGGAAAAGCTCCTACAATGAGCAGTTCTTC	CASRLAGKSSYNEQFF
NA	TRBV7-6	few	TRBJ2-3	TGTGCCAGCAGCTTATCAGGCAGGGTGGCCACAGATACGCAGTATTTT	CASSLSGRVATDTQYF
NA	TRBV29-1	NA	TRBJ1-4	TGCAGCGTGGGACGTCTAAATGAAAAACTGTTTTTT	CSVGRLNEKLFF
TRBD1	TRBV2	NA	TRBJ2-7	TGTGCCAGCGGCACCACGACAGGGGGCGACTACGAGCAGTACTTC	CASGTTTGGDYEQYF
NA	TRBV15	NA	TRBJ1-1	TGTGCCACCAGCAGCTACACTGAAGCTTTCTTT	CATSSYTEAFF
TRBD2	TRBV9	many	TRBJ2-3	TGTGCCAGCAGCGTAGTAGGGCGGGGGGAAGATACGCAGTATTTT	CASSVVGRGEDTQYF
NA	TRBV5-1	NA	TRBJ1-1	TGCGCCAGCCGAGGGAGGATCGTGAACACTGAAGCTTTCTTT	CASRGRIVNTEAFF
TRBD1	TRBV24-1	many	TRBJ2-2	TGTGCCACCAGTGATTCCGCCCCGGGACAGGGATCCGGGGAGCTGTTTTTT	CATSDSAPGQGSGELFF
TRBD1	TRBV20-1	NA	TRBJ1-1	TGCAGTGCTTCTCGACTCGACAGGGCGAACACTGAAGCTTTCTTT	CSASRLDRANTEAFF
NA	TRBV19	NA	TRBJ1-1	TGTGCCAGTAGTATTGTAGGGGGTACTGAAGCTTTCTTT	CASSIVGGTEAFF
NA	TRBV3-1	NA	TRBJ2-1	TGTGCCAGCAGCCCCTCGACAGAAGACTCCTACAATGAGCAGTTCTTC	CASSPSTEDSYNEQFF
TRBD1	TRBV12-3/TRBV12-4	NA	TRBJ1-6	TGTGCCAGCAGTTTGAGACAGGGGGCGGCTTCACCCCTCCACTTT	CASSLRQGAASPLHF
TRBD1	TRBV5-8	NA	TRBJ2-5	TGTGCCAGCAGACGGAGGACAGGGTCAGAGACCCAGTACTTC	CASRRRTGSETQYF
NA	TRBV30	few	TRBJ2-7	TGTGCCTGGAGTTACACCCAGGGGGGCTACGAGCAGTACTTC	CAWSYTQGGYEQYF
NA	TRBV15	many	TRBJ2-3	TGTGCCACCAGCAGAGCGGGGGCGGATACGCAGTATTTT	CATSRAGADTQYF
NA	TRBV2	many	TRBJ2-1	TGTGCCAGCAACTTTGGTAGCGGAAACAATGAGCAGTTCTTC	CASNFGSGNNEQFF
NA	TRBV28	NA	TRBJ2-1	TGTGCCAGCAGCAGAGACCAGGGAATGGATGAGCAGTTCTTC	CASSRDQGMDEQFF
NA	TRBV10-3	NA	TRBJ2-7	TGTGCCGTCTGCCGGGACCACAACTACGAGCAGTACTTC	CAVCRDHNYEQYF
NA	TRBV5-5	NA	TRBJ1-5	TGTGCCAGCAGCTTGTCTGTCCTCTCCAATCAGCCCCAGCATTTT	CASSLSVLSNQPQHF
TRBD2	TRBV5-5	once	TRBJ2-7	TGTGCCAGCAGCCCGTTAGCGGGAACCTACGAGCAGTACTTC	CASSPLAGTYEQYF
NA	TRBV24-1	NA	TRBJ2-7	TGTGCCACCAGTGGCTCCGGGGCCGGTACCTACGAGCAGTACTTC	CATSGSGAGTYEQYF
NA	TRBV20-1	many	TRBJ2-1	TGCAGTGCTAGGGGGCGAAGACTAGTTTCGTCCTACAATGAGCAGTTCTTC	CSARGRRLVSSYNEQFF
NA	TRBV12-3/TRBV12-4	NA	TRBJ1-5	TGTGCCAGCAGCTTCGACGGAGATCAGCCCCAGCATTTT	CASSFDGDQPQHF
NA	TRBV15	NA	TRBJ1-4	TGTGCCACCAGCAGAGATTCTACGGGGTTTAAACTGTTCTTT	CATSRDSTGFKLFF
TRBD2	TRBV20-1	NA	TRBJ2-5	TGCAGTGCTAGAGATAGGTTAGCGGGGGAACAAGAGACCCAGTACTTC	CSARDRLAGEQETQYF
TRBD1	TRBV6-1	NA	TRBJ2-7	TGTGCCAGCAGTCCTCAGACAGGGGGGACCTACGAGCAGTACTTC	CASSPQTGGTYEQYF
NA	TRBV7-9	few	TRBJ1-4	TGTGCCAGCAGAGATACACAAGCAACTAATGAAAAACTGTTTTTT	CASRDTQATNEKLFF
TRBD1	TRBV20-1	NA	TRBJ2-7	TGCAGTGCCGAGGGGCAGGGGGCTTACGAGCAGTACTTC	CSAEGQGAYEQYF
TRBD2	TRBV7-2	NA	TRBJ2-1	TGTGCCAGCAGCACGCGGACTAGCGGCAAGGATGAGCAGTTCTTC	CASSTRTSGKDEQFF
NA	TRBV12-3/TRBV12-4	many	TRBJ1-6	TGTGCCAGCAGGCGGGCCGGTAATTCACCCCTCCACTTT	CASRRAGNSPLHF
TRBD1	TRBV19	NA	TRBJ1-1	TGTGCCAGTAGTACGACAGGGGGCTCTGAAGCTTTCTTT	CASSTTGGSEAFF
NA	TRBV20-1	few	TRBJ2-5	TGCAGTGCTAGAGACAGACAAGAGACCCAGTACTTC	CSARDRQETQYF
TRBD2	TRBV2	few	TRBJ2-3	TGTGCCAGCAGGAGGACTAGCGGCACAGATACGCAGTATTTT	CASRRTSGTDTQYF
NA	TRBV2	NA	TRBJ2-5	TGTGCCAGCAGTTCTAACCAAGAGACCCAGTACTTC	CASSSNQETQYF
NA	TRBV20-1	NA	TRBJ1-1	TGCAGTGCTTCCACGGACGTAAACACTGAAGCTTTCTTT	CSASTDVNTEAFF
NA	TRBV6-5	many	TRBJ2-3	TGTGCCAGCAGTTTCCGCCCCACAGATACGCAGTATTTT	CASSFRPTDTQYF
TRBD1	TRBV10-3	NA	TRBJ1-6	TGTGCCATCAGTTGGACAGGGTCTTATTCACCCCTCCACTTT	CAISWTGSYSPLHF
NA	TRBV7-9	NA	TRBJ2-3	TGTGCCAGCAGCTTAGATCTTGAGCCAGATACGCAGTATTTT	CASSLDLEPDTQYF
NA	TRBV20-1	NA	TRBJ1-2	NA	CSAVGMDYGCTF
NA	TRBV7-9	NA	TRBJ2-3	TGTGCCAGCAGCTTAGGGGCCGGGACAGATACGCAGTATTTT	CASSLGAGTDTQYF
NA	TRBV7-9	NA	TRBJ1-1	TGTGCCAGCAGCTTAAAGGGTGTCACTGAAGCTTTCTTT	CASSLKGVTEAFF
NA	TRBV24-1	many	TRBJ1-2	TGTGCCACCAGTGAGGGGACTTCTTACGGCTACACCTTC	CATSEGTSYGYTF
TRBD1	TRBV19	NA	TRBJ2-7	TGTGCCAGTAGCATCTCCGGGACAGGATTATCCGAGCAGTACTTC	CASSISGTGLSEQYF
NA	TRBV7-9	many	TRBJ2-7	TGTGCCAGCAGATTCCGAAACAGGTTTGCCTACGAGCAGTACTTC	CASRFRNRFAYEQYF
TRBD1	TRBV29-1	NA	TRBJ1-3	TGCAGCGTTTGGACAGGGGGCAACACCATATATTTT	CSVWTGGNTIYF
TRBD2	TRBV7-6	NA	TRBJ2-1	TGTGCCAGCAGCTTAGGGGGCGGGGGGAAGGAGCAGTTCTTC	CASSLGGGGKEQFF
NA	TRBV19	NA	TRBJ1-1	TGTGCCAGTAGTATAAGGGTGTTCGGGAACACTGAAGCTTTCTTT	CASSIRVFGNTEAFF
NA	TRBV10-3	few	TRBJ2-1	TGTGCCACTTTGGGTCCAGGATATAGCAATGAGCAGTTCTTC	CATLGPGYSNEQFF
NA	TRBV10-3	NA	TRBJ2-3	TGTGCCATCAGTGAGTCGAGGGAGATCGGGGTGTATTTT	CAISESREIGVYF
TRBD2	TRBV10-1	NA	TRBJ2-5	TGCGCCGGCAGTGAGTCCCTCGGACTAGCGGGTAAAGAGACCCAGTACTTC	CAGSESLGLAGKETQYF
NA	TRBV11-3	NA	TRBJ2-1	TGTGCCAGCAGCTTAGACCCGGGTAGAGGTGAGCAGTTCTTC	CASSLDPGRGEQFF
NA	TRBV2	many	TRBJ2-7	TGTGCCAGCAGTGAAAGAGGATACGAGCAGTACTTC	CASSERGYEQYF
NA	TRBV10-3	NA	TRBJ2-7	TGTGCCATCAGGGAGCGCGGAGGTCTTAATCACGAGCAGTACTTC	CAIRERGGLNHEQYF